Described below is a single T cell receptor beta chain sequence and its context. No antigen is known for it. The CDR3 consists of 15 residues. From germline, CDR1 is SGHDN and CDR2 FVKESK. V shed 2 bases and J shed 0 bases, with 10 bases lying between them. These data originate in a study of T cell responses to AZD1222 COVID-19 vaccine. Overall study results and limits: The study found vaccine-associated CD4 TCRs spanning spike, dominant at 160-218 and 743-854. At baseline, seropositivity was found in only a handful of AZD1222 recipients. Close to half of all spike-specific TCRs reportedly target regions of the variants that are unmutated. Clonal diversity may have been underestimated, and the donors were mostly white British, with more females than males.

Assay used: immunoSEQ multiplex PCR; TCRdb lists only in-frame clones, some missing. The sample has about 150,000 clones; over 75% are singletons. The source material was peripheral blood, sampled 28 days after the second AZD1222 dose. The chain employs TRBV14 and TRBJ1-1; perhaps TRBD1 as D (6 bases). The TCR was taken from an adult who received the AZD1222 COVID-19 vaccine. The CDR3 sequence is CASSQRQDMNTEAFF. CDR3 DNA sequence: TGTGCCAGCAGCCAAAGACAGGACATGAACACTGAAGCTTTCTTT.